Presented here are 30 T cell receptor beta chains from one specimen sequenced in a study of blood T cell repertoires in COVID-19. TCRdb's copy holds only in-frame clones and misses some; the assay was immunoSEQ multiplex PCR. The sample records some 94,000 clones, 87% being singletons. Sequencing was performed on peripheral blood. Receptor source: a human donor in a cohort sampled during active COVID-19.

The rearrangement uses TRBV20-1 and TRBJ2-2; D is uncertain. CDR3 size: 13 residues. Trimming stripped 3 bases from V and 1 base from J, with 6 bases between. Looked up from germline, CDR1 is DFQATT and CDR2 is SNEGSKA (reference sequence). The CDR3 loop reads CSASLGNTGELFF. For the CDR3, the DNA is TGCAGTGCTAGTCTAGGGAACACCGGGGAGCTGTTTTTT.

The chain's CDR3 is CASAGLTGFNIRTQYF. The DNA for the CDR3 is TGTGCCAGCGCAGGGTTGACAGGGTTCAATATACGTACCCAGTACTTC. The genes are TRBV2 and TRBJ2-5; 7 positions match TRBD1. From germline, CDR1 is SNHLY and CDR2 FYNNEI. V gave up 8 bases and J gave up 8 bases; unmatched junction bases: 20. The CDR3 spans 16 residues.

The rearrangement uses TRBV24-1 and TRBJ2-1; 10 bases match TRBD2. Germline V gene sequence: CDR1 KGHDR, CDR2 SFDVKD. The CDR3 spans 16 residues. J lost 0 bases, V lost 4 bases, and 2 bases had no gene match. Written as DNA, the CDR3 is TGTGCCACCAGTGACGCTAGCGGGAGCTCCTACAATGAGCAGTTCTTC. Amino acids: CATSDASGSSYNEQFF.

The chain has TRBV7-3 and TRBJ2-1; 11 bases map to TRBD2. CDR3 length: 17 amino acids. Germline CDR1 is SGHTA and CDR2 is FQGTGA. With V trimmed by 5 bases and J by 7 bases, 13 bases remained unmatched. The CDR3 region has the DNA TGTGCCAGCAGCCCGACGTTGCTAGCGGGAGGTTTAAATGAGCAGTTCTTC. It yields the protein CASSPTLLAGGLNEQFF.

The CDR3 nucleotides read TGTGCCAGCAGCAAAACCTACGAGCAGTACTTC. This translates into CASSKTYEQYF. The chain uses TRBV2 and TRBJ2-7; D is unresolved. V lost 6 bases to trimming and J lost 2 bases, with 5 bases between them. The CDR3 has 11 amino acids. Germline assignment: CDR1 SNHLY and CDR2 FYNNEI.

The rearrangement uses TRBV7-6 and TRBJ2-1, with D tentatively TRBD1 (5 bases). The CDR3 loop spans 15 amino acids. Trimming took 4 bases from V and 6 from J, leaving 16 bases between them. CDR1 is SGHVS, CDR2 FNYEAQ, per germline. CDR3 sequence: CASSSDDSYLNEQFF. CDR3 coding DNA: TGTGCCAGCAGCTCCGACGACAGTTACCTCAATGAGCAGTTCTTC.

This clone was counted once. The genes are TRBV18 and TRBJ2-1, with 10 positions matching TRBD1. Germline V gene data show CDR1 as KGHSH and CDR2 as LQKENI. This CDR3 has 16 residues. V lost 2 bases and J lost 6; bases outside the gene matches: 7. The CDR3 coding sequence is TGTGCCAGCTCACCAAGGGTCGGGACAGGGGCCAATGAGCAGTTCTTC. It translates to CASSPRVGTGANEQFF.

The chain links TRBV5-1 to TRBJ1-4; 7 bases are shared with TRBD1. The CDR3 runs 16 residues. The V gene end was trimmed by 0 bases and the J gene end by 4 bases; junction bases not matched to a gene: 6. Germline CDR1 reads SGHRS; CDR2 reads YFSETQ. The CDR3 loop is CASSLDRYRGNEKLFF. DNA of the CDR3: TGCGCCAGCAGCTTGGATCGCTACAGGGGTAATGAAAAACTGTTTTTT. Variable domain in full (rest from reference TRBV5-1 and TRBJ1-4): KAGVTQTPRYLIKTRGQQVTLSCSPISGHRSVSWYQQTPGQGLQFLFEYFSETQRNKGNFPGRFSGRQFSNSRSEMNVSTLELGDSALYLCASSLDRYRGNEKLFFGSGTQLSVL.

The chain has TRBV27 and TRBJ1-4; D is ambiguous. The V end lost 2 bases, the J end lost 8 bases, and 9 bases lay between the germline ends. The CDR3 consists of 13 residues. In germline, CDR1 is MNHEY, CDR2 SMNVEV (reference sequence). DNA for the CDR3: TGTGCCAGCAGTTTAAACGGGGAAGAAAAACTGTTTTTT. Translation gives CASSLNGEEKLFF.

CDR3 loop: CASSIGGVLYPEAFF. CDR3 bases: TGTGCCAGTAGTATCGGGGGTGTTTTGTATCCTGAAGCTTTCTTT. The chain combines TRBV19 with TRBJ1-1, with D perhaps TRBD1 (5 bases). CDR1 and CDR2 (germline): LNHDA, SQIVND (reference sequence). CDR3 length: 15 amino acids. V shed 3 bases and J shed 6 bases, with 17 bases lying between them. Based on the CDR3 plus reference TRBV19 and TRBJ1-1, the full variable domain is DGGITQSPKYLFRKEGQNVTLSCEQNLNHDAMYWYRQDPGQGLRLIYYSQIVNDFQKGDIAEGYSVSREKKESFPLTVTSAQKNPTAFYLCASSIGGVLYPEAFFGQGTRLTVV.

V and J are TRBV10-3 and TRBJ2-7; 8 nucleotides align to TRBD1. CDR1 and CDR2 from the germline V gene are ENHRY and SYGVKD. V was clipped by 6 bases and J by 6 bases; unmatched bases: 7. This CDR3 has 13 residues. CDR3 sequence (DNA): TGTGCCATCAGCCCGGACAGGGTAAGCGAGCAGTACTTC. It yields the protein CAISPDRVSEQYF.

The rearrangement joins TRBV27 to TRBJ1-6; 7 bases agree with TRBD1. V gave up 5 bases and J gave up 5 bases; unmatched junction bases: 12. This CDR3 is built from 17 residues. CDR1 is MNHEY and CDR2 is SMNVEV in the germline V gene (reference sequence). CDR3 region: CASSPTLDRDHNSPLHF. The CDR3 nucleotides read TGTGCCAGCAGTCCTACCCTCGACAGGGACCATAATTCACCCCTCCACTTT.

The rearrangement uses TRBV6-5 and TRBJ1-2, with a tentative D call TRBD1 (5 bases). In germline, CDR1 is MNHEY, CDR2 SVGAGI. CDR3 length: 15 residues. V lost 0 bases to trimming and J lost 8 bases, with 16 bases between them. CDR3 loop: CASSYSARGEGGYTF. The DNA for the CDR3 is TGTGCCAGCAGTTACTCTGCGCGAGGGGAGGGAGGCTACACCTTC.

V usage is TRBV7-9 and J usage is TRBJ1-1; 7 bases align to TRBD1. Germline CDR1 is SEHNR and CDR2 is FQNEAQ (reference sequence). The CDR3 loop spans 15 amino acids. Losses at the gene ends were 6 bases for V and 4 bases for J; bases not matched to a gene: 11. The CDR3 loop reads CASSQTGVGSTEAFF. In DNA form, the CDR3 reads TGTGCCAGCAGTCAAACAGGGGTAGGGAGCACTGAAGCTTTCTTT.

The rearrangement uses TRBV4-1 and TRBJ2-1; 9 bases fit TRBD1. The CDR3 is 17 residues long. V gave up 3 bases and J gave up 8 bases; unmatched junction bases: 14. CDR1 and CDR2 from the germline V gene are MGHRA and YSYEKL. In DNA, the CDR3 is TGCGCCAGCAGCCATCCAGCTAACAGGGGGCTTTTGGATGAGCAGTTCTTC. The encoded protein is CASSHPANRGLLDEQFF.

V is TRBV5-6 and J is TRBJ1-2; D unresolved. Germline loops: CDR1 SGHDT, CDR2 YYEEEE. Deletions cut 2 bases from V and 2 bases from J, with 7 bases between. There are 13 residues in the CDR3. Here the CDR3 reads CASSLAANYGYTF. CDR3 in DNA: TGTGCCAGCAGCTTAGCAGCGAACTATGGCTACACCTTC. Full variable domain (outside the CDR3, taken from reference TRBV5-6 and TRBJ1-2): DAGVTQSPTHLIKTRGQQVTLRCSPKSGHDTVSWYQQALGQGPQFIFQYYEEEERQRGNFPDRFSGHQFPNYSSELNVNALLLGDSALYLCASSLAANYGYTFGSGTRLTVV.

V usage is TRBV28 and J usage is TRBJ1-1, with TRBD1 matching 8 bases. V dropped 7 bases and J dropped 4; count of bases not matched to a gene: 5. Germline V lookup: CDR1 MDHEN, CDR2 SYDVKM. CDR3 size: 13 residues. CDR3 sequence: CASIRQGPTEAFF. DNA for the CDR3: TGTGCCAGCATTAGACAGGGGCCCACTGAAGCTTTCTTT.

The chain carries TRBV3-1 (or the pseudogene TRBV3-2) and TRBJ2-3, with D possibly TRBD2 on 5 matching bases. Germline V CDR1 and CDR2: LGHDT, YNNKEL (reference sequence). V was pared by 4 bases and J by 4 bases, with 15 bases between. This CDR3 is built from 15 residues. Here the CDR3 DNA reads TGTGCCAGCAGCCGTACTAGGAACCCTTCAGATACGCAGTATTTT. Protein sequence: CASSRTRNPSDTQYF.

This clone came up a few times. CDR3 sequence: CASKRGLQPQHF. DNA for the CDR3: TGTGCCAGCAAGCGGGGGCTTCAGCCCCAGCATTTT. The chain has TRBV6-4 and TRBJ1-5; D is possibly TRBD1 (6 bases). Trimming left V 7 bases short and J 6 bases short, with 10 bases between. This CDR3 has 12 amino acids. CDR1 MRHNA and CDR2 SNTAGT come from the germline V gene.

J is TRBJ1-2 and V is TRBV28; D perhaps matches TRBD1 (6 bases). This CDR3 has 15 residues. V was shortened by 6 bases and J by 2 bases, with 16 bases between the two germline ends. The germline gives CDR1 MDHEN, CDR2 SYDVKM. The CDR3 region has the DNA TGTGCCAGCAGGGGTAGACAGGACTCCAACTATGGCTACACCTTC. Protein sequence: CASRGRQDSNYGYTF.

This clone was recorded a few times. DNA of the CDR3: TGTGCCAGCTCGATCTTGGACAGCCCTGAGGGCTACACCTTC. Translating it yields CASSILDSPEGYTF. The chain joins TRBV18 to TRBJ1-2; perhaps TRBD1 as D (6 bases). This CDR3 is 14 amino acids long. V was cut by 6 bases and J by 8 bases, with 19 bases left in between. Germline values: CDR1 KGHSH, CDR2 LQKENI. Filled out from reference TRBV18 and TRBJ1-2, the complete variable domain reads NAGVMQNPRHLVRRRGQEARLRCSPMKGHSHVYWYRQLPEEGLKFMVYLQKENIIDESGMPKERFSAEFPKEGPSILRIQQVVRGDSAAYFCASSILDSPEGYTFGSGTRLTVV.

The chain couples TRBV5-4 to TRBJ1-2; D not certain. Trimming removed 4 bases at V and 4 bases at J, with 14 bases between. Looked up from germline, CDR1 is SGHNT and CDR2 is YYREEE (reference sequence). There are 14 residues in the CDR3. CDR3 sequence reads: CASSKPNQIYGYTF. As DNA, the CDR3 is TGTGCCAGCAGCAAACCCAACCAGATCTATGGCTACACCTTC.

This clone was found once. The chain couples TRBV29-1 to TRBJ1-1; TRBD1 agrees at 9 bases. The CDR3 runs 16 residues. V dropped 7 bases and J dropped 3; count of bases not matched to a gene: 15. Germline CDR1 reads SQVTM; CDR2 reads ANQGSEA. The CDR3 DNA follows: TGCAGCGCCGTTACTGGGACAGGGATTTTGTACACTGAAGCTTTCTTT. Translated: CSAVTGTGILYTEAFF. Using reference TRBV29-1 and TRBJ1-1 for the parts outside the CDR3, the full variable domain is SAVISQKPSRDICQRGTSLTIQCQVDSQVTMMFWYRQQPGQSLTLIATANQGSEATYESGFVIDKFPISRPNLTFSTLTVSNMSPEDSSIYLCSAVTGTGILYTEAFFGQGTRLTVV.

The chain uses TRBV7-9 and TRBJ2-1; 10 bases are a match to TRBD2. The length of the CDR3 is 17 residues. Germline assignment: CDR1 SEHNR and CDR2 FQNEAQ (reference sequence). Trimming removed 1 base from V and 5 bases from J; junction bases left unmatched: 8. CDR3 DNA: TGTGCCAGCAGCTTAGTTCTTACGCTAGCGGGGGACAATGAGCAGTTCTTC. Translation: CASSLVLTLAGDNEQFF. The full variable domain, its missing parts supplied by reference TRBV7-9 and TRBJ2-1, is DTGVSQNPRHKITKRGQNVTFRCDPISEHNRLYWYRQTLGQGPEFLTYFQNEAQLEKSRLLSDRFSAERPKGSFSTLEIQRTEQGDSAMYLCASSLVLTLAGDNEQFFGPGTRLTVL.

The rearrangement joins TRBV7-8 to TRBJ1-1, with D unclear. The ends were cut back, 4 bases at V and 1 base at J, with 10 bases in the middle. The germline V gene encodes CDR1 SGHVS and CDR2 FQNEAQ. There are 14 residues in the CDR3. The CDR3, as DNA: TGTGCCAGCAGCTCGGAGCTAAGGAACACTGAAGCTTTCTTT. This translates into CASSSELRNTEAFF. Full variable domain (outside the CDR3, taken from reference TRBV7-8 and TRBJ1-1): GAGVSQSPRYKVAKRGQDVALRCDPISGHVSLFWYQQALGQGPEFLTYFQNEAQLDKSGLPSDRFFAERPEGSVSTLKIQRTQQEDSAVYLCASSSELRNTEAFFGQGTRLTVV.

This clone appeared once. This sequence joins TRBV2 and TRBJ1-2, with D unresolved. The CDR3 length is 13 residues. Trimming stripped 4 bases from V and 2 bases from J, with 8 bases between. The germline V gene encodes CDR1 SNHLY and CDR2 FYNNEI. For the CDR3, the DNA is TGTGCCAGCAGTGCCGCGGAGAACTATGGCTACACCTTC. Protein product: CASSAAENYGYTF.

The chain uses TRBV7-8 and TRBJ2-7; the match to TRBD2 covers 8 bases. Germline assignment: CDR1 SGHVS and CDR2 FQNEAQ. The ends lost 0 bases at V and 5 bases at J; junction bases unmatched: 3. The CDR3 sequence is 14 residues long. As DNA, the CDR3 is TGTGCCAGCAGCTTAGCGGCGGGGGGCGACGAGCAGTACTTC. Protein: CASSLAAGGDEQYF.

This chain connects TRBV6-6 to TRBJ2-1; 11 positions agree with TRBD2. Trimming cost V 4 bases and J 4 bases; bases outside gene matches: 3. CDR1 is MNHNY and CDR2 is SVGAGI in the germline V gene (reference sequence). This CDR3 is 15 amino acids long. The chain's CDR3 is CASSFSGGAYNEQFF. The DNA of the CDR3 is TGTGCCAGCAGTTTTAGCGGGGGGGCTTACAATGAGCAGTTCTTC.

The rearrangement joins TRBV28 to TRBJ2-1; 10 nucleotides agree with TRBD2. Trimming at V came to 6 bases and at J to 7 bases, leaving 21 bases not matched to a gene. Per germline, CDR1 MDHEN and CDR2 SYDVKM. This CDR3 is built from 19 residues. The CDR3 nucleotides read TGTGCCAGCAGCCTGAGGAGGGGGGGAAGCGGGAGGGCCGAGAATGAGCAGTTCTTC. Residues: CASSLRRGGSGRAENEQFF.

This sequence joins TRBV3-1 (or the pseudogene TRBV3-2) and TRBJ1-2; tentatively, D is TRBD1 (5 bases). Germline CDR1 reads LGHDT; CDR2 reads YNNKEL (reference sequence). V was shortened by 0 bases and J by 7 bases, with 15 bases between the two germline ends. The CDR3 covers 15 residues. CDR3 DNA sequence: TGTGCCAGCAGCCAAGACTTCGGGGGGATGCGTGGCTACACCTTC. It encodes CASSQDFGGMRGYTF.